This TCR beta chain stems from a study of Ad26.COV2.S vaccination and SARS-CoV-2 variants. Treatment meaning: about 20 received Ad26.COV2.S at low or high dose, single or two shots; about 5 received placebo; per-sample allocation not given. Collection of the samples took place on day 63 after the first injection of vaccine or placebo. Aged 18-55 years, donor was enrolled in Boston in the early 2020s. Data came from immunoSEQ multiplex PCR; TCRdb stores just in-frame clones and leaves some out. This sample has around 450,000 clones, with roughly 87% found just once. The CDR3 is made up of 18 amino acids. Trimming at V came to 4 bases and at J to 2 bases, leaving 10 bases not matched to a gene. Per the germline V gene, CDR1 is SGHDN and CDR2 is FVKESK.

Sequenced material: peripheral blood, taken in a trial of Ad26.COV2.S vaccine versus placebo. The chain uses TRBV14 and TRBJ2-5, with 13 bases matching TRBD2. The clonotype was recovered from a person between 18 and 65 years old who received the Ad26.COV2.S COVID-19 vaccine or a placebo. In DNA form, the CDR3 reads TGTGCCAGCAGCCTCCGACTAGCGGGGGGCCCTAATCAAGAGACCCAGTACTTC. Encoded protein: CASSLRLAGGPNQETQYF.